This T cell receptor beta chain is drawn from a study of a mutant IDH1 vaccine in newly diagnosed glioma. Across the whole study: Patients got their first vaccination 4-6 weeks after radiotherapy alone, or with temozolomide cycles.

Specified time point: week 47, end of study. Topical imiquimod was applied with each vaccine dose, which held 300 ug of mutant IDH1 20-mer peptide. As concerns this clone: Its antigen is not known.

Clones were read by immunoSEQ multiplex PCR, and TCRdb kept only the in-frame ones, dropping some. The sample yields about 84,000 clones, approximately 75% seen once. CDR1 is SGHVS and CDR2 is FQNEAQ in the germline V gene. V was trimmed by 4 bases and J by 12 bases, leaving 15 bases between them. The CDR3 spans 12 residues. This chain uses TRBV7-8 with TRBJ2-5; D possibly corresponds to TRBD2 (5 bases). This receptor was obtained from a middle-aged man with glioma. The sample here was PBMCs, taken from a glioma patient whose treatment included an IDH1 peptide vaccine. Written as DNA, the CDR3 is TGTGCCAGCAGCTCCGCAGCACTAGTCAAGTACTTC. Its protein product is CASSSAALVKYF.